This entry lists 29 T cell receptor beta chains sequenced from one sample in a study of human T cells and chemical hapten exposure. TCRdb reprocessed the RACE reads with MiXCR, giving one entry per CDR3 protein. The top ten hold around 1.2% of the sample, which has 250,000 or so distinct CDR3 sequences, around 7% seen once. Time point given: pre-sensitization, week 0. Indicated treatment: therapeutic diphenylcyclopropenone sensitization with weekly scalp DPC. The input for sequencing was whole blood, taken in connection with sensitization to the hapten diphenylcyclopropenone (DPC). The receptors shown here come from a man aged 18 to 29 with alopecia areata. Some clones in this sample may be carry-over from other donors' samples.

The chain uses TRBV6-6 and TRBJ2-1, with 7 positions matching TRBD1. This CDR3 has 14 residues. Germline V gene data show CDR1 as MNHNY and CDR2 as SVGAGI (reference sequence). V shed 2 bases, J shed 8 bases, and the junction held 6 bases outside the gene matches. The CDR3 DNA reads TGTGCCAGCAGTTACGTACAGGGGCTAGATGAGCAGTTCTTC. Protein: CASSYVQGLDEQFF.

The sample holds many counts of this clonotype. The chain links TRBV27 to TRBJ2-2; D is unresolved. The CDR3 loop spans 13 amino acids. The ends were cut back, 3 bases at V and 0 bases at J, with 2 bases in the middle. Per germline, CDR1 MNHEY and CDR2 SMNVEV (reference sequence). CDR3 bases: TGTGCCAGCAGTTTCCCGAACACCGGGGAGCTGTTTTTT. This gives the protein CASSFPNTGELFF.

As for this clonotype: A much larger clone lies one base from this, so it may be a read error. This rearrangement joins TRBV12-3 or TRBV12-4 to TRBJ1-2, with TRBD1 matching over 8 bases. The CDR3 runs to 14 residues. Trimming took 5 bases from V and 6 from J; bases not matched to a gene: 8. CDR3 nucleotides: TGTGCCAGCAGTACCGGACAGGGTACCAATGGCTACACCTTC. Translating gives CASSTGQGTNGYTF.

This clonotype has only a few counts. This rearrangement joins TRBV7-9 to TRBJ1-3; no reliable D call. Germline V CDR1 and CDR2: SEHNR, FQNEAQ (reference sequence). The CDR3 is 15 residues long. Trimming shortened V by 5 bases and J by 4 bases, and 15 bases separated the two germline ends. The CDR3 region is CASSQYNKPGNTIYF. For the CDR3, the DNA is TGTGCCAGCAGCCAGTACAATAAACCGGGAAACACCATATATTTT. The whole variable domain, remainder taken from reference TRBV7-9 and TRBJ1-3, is DTGVSQNPRHKITKRGQNVTFRCDPISEHNRLYWYRQTLGQGPEFLTYFQNEAQLEKSRLLSDRFSAERPKGSFSTLEIQRTEQGDSAMYLCASSQYNKPGNTIYFGEGSWLTVV.

The chain carries TRBV6-6 and TRBJ1-1; 7 nucleotides agree with TRBD1. The CDR3 covers 14 residues. Germline CDR1 is MNHNY and CDR2 is SVGAGI (reference sequence). Trimming took 7 bases from V and 3 from J; bases not matched to a gene: 8. CDR3: CASTPQGGYTEAFF. The CDR3 DNA reads TGTGCCAGCACCCCCCAGGGGGGATACACTGAAGCTTTCTTT.

This clonotype has only a few counts. This chain uses TRBV6-2 or TRBV6-3 with TRBJ2-7; 7 bases fit TRBD1. Losses at the gene ends were 1 base for V and 4 bases for J; bases not matched to a gene: 1. There are 13 residues in the CDR3. Germline V gene data show CDR1 as MNHEY and CDR2 as SVGEGT. The CDR3 coding sequence is TGTGCCAGCAGTTACTACAGGGGATACGAGCAGTACTTC. Its protein is CASSYYRGYEQYF.

The J gene is TRBJ2-5, the V gene TRBV4-3; TRBD1 aligns across 12 bases. Germline V gene data show CDR1 as LGHNA and CDR2 as YSLEER. Germline trimming cut 4 bases from V and 1 base from J; bases unmatched to any gene: 16. CDR3 length equals 20 residues. This CDR3 is CASSREGPGQGAWVQETQYF. The CDR3 bases are TGCGCCAGCAGCCGAGAGGGCCCGGGACAGGGGGCATGGGTCCAAGAGACCCAGTACTTC.

This clonotype has just a few counts. A junction end diverges from the germline sequence, so it may reflect a read error. The rearrangement links TRBV7-9 to TRBJ2-3; D possibly uses TRBD1 or TRBD2 (5 bases each). Per germline, CDR1 SEHNR and CDR2 FQNEAQ (reference sequence). The CDR3 has 14 residues. CDR3 region: CASSLGVGTDTQYF. CDR3 DNA: TGTGCCAGCAGCTTGGGGGTCGGCACGGATACGCAGTATTTT.

This clonotype showed up many times. Germline is not matched at one junction end, which may reflect a read error. The chain links TRBV5-1 to TRBJ2-1, with D perhaps matching TRBD1 or TRBD2 (5 bases each). There are 12 residues in the CDR3. CDR1 and CDR2 (germline): SGHRS, YFSETQ. CDR3 protein: CASSLGVNEQFF. CDR3 coding DNA: TGTGCCAGCAGCTTGGGGGTCAATGAGCAGTTCTTC.

Only a few counts were recorded for this clonotype. The chain uses TRBV5-1 and TRBJ1-2, with D perhaps matching TRBD1 (5 bases). The CDR3 runs 16 residues. Germline CDR1 and CDR2: SGHRS and YFSETQ. V was shortened by 6 bases and J by 2 bases, with 20 bases between the two germline ends. The CDR3 nucleotides are TGCGCCAGCACTCGAGGGACGGGCCCGGAAAACTATGGCTACACCTTC. Amino acids: CASTRGTGPENYGYTF.

This clonotype was seen only a few times. The rearrangement links TRBV21-1 to TRBJ1-4; the table names TRBD1, a call not compared with the DNA. TRBV21-1 is a recognized pseudogene. This CDR3 is 17 amino acids long. DNA for the CDR3: TGTGCCAGCAGCAAAGTAAGGACCTCAAAGAGGGGTGAAAAACTGTTTTTT. Amino acids: CASSKVRTSKRGEKLFF.

The CDR3 is CASSPTPGVGSPLHF. CDR3 DNA: TGTGCCAGCTCACCAACTCCGGGGGTAGGCTCACCCCTCCACTTT. The J gene is TRBJ1-6, the V gene TRBV18; D perhaps matches TRBD1 (5 bases). The V end lost 2 bases, the J end lost 10 bases, and 15 bases lay between the germline ends. Per germline, CDR1 KGHSH and CDR2 LQKENI. The CDR3 spans 15 residues.

This clonotype appeared a few times. As DNA, the CDR3 is TGCGCCAGCAGCCCCCTTGAGGGGAATAGTAGGAACACCGGGGAGCTGTTTTTT. It specifies CASSPLEGNSRNTGELFF. The chain recombines TRBV4-1 with TRBJ2-2; D may correspond to TRBD1 or TRBD2 (5 bases each). CDR1 and CDR2 (germline): MGHRA, YSYEKL. The length of the CDR3 is 18 residues. V dropped 4 bases and J dropped 1 base, with 19 bases sitting between them.

Only a few counts were recorded for this clonotype. The chain couples TRBV3-1 to TRBJ2-5; unclear D gene. The CDR3 is 16 amino acids. The V end was cut by 1 base, the J end by 4 bases, with 16 bases between. In germline, CDR1 is LGHDT, CDR2 YNNKEL (reference sequence). The CDR3 DNA follows: TGTGCCAGCAGCCAAGCAACTTTTACTCGAGGAGAGACCCAGTACTTC. It is translated as CASSQATFTRGETQYF.

The table lists this clonotype with many counts. The V call is TRBV5-1, the J call TRBJ2-1; D not certain. Per the germline V gene, CDR1 is SGHRS and CDR2 is YFSETQ. The CDR3 is made up of 12 amino acids. With 0 bases removed from V and 5 bases from J, the gap between germline ends came to 3 bases. As DNA, the CDR3 is TGCGCCAGCAGCTTGGGGGACAATGAGCAGTTCTTC. It specifies CASSLGDNEQFF.

This clonotype was detected ten times or more. The CDR3, as DNA: TGCAGCGTTGTGAGCGTGGGGGTTCACACCATATATTTT. Encoded protein: CSVVSVGVHTIYF. This chain joins TRBV29-1 and TRBJ1-3; the D gene is possibly TRBD1 (5 bases). The CDR3 length is 13 residues. The V and J ends lost 4 bases and 8 bases respectively, with 15 bases between them. Per germline, CDR1 SQVTM and CDR2 ANQGSEA.

The chain couples TRBV10-1 to TRBJ2-3; 8 positions match TRBD2. Germline lookup yields CDR1 WNHNN and CDR2 SYGVQD (reference sequence). The length of the CDR3 is 13 residues. The CDR3 bases are TGCGCAACAAGGGGAGCGGGGGCAGATACGCAGTATTTT. This gives the protein CATRGAGADTQYF.

V is TRBV4-2 and J is TRBJ2-1; 11 bases are a match to TRBD2. V shed 6 bases, J shed 6 bases, and the junction held 7 bases outside the gene matches. The germline gives CDR1 LGHNA, CDR2 YNFKEQ. This CDR3 spans 15 amino acids. The CDR3 loop is CASSLAGGLSNEQFF. The CDR3 DNA reads as TGTGCCAGCAGTTTAGCGGGGGGGCTTTCCAATGAGCAGTTCTTC.

The chain links TRBV5-1 to TRBJ1-1, with D possibly TRBD1 on 6 matching bases. V was shortened by 3 bases and J by 6 bases, with 15 bases between the two germline ends. This CDR3 has 14 amino acids. CDR1 is SGHRS and CDR2 is YFSETQ in the germline V gene. As DNA, the CDR3 is TGCGCCAGCAGCTCACGCCAGGCAGGGGCTGAAGCTTTCTTT. Amino acids: CASSSRQAGAEAFF.

This clonotype was picked up a small number of times. This rearrangement joins TRBV4-3 to TRBJ2-2; no firm D call. This CDR3 is built from 14 residues. In germline, CDR1 is LGHNA, CDR2 YSLEER. V lost 0 bases, J lost 2 bases, and 4 bases lay in between. The chain's CDR3 is CASSQEDNTGELFF. The CDR3 DNA follows: TGCGCCAGCAGCCAAGAGGATAACACCGGGGAGCTGTTTTTT.

This clonotype was seen at least ten times. This chain joins TRBV6-5 and TRBJ2-5; 11 nucleotides agree with TRBD2. The CDR3 has 15 residues. The germline V gene encodes CDR1 MNHEY and CDR2 SVGAGI. The V and J ends lost 6 bases and 4 bases, in that order; junction bases with no gene match: 7. CDR3 sequence: CASSLAGGIGETQYF. The DNA for the CDR3 is TGTGCCAGCAGCCTAGCGGGGGGAATTGGAGAGACCCAGTACTTC.

This clonotype was detected many times. The V and J genes are TRBV7-9 and TRBJ2-7; D gene unclear. The CDR3 is made up of 14 amino acids. Trimming pared 3 bases from V and 2 bases from J, leaving 11 bases between. Germline V lookup: CDR1 SEHNR, CDR2 FQNEAQ (reference sequence). The CDR3 here is CASSFSRSTYEQYF. In nucleotides, the CDR3 is TGTGCCAGCAGCTTTTCCAGGAGTACCTACGAGCAGTACTTC.

This clonotype showed up just a few times. The chain has TRBV4-3 and TRBJ2-7; D is ambiguous. V dropped 0 bases and J dropped 2 bases, with 8 bases sitting between them. Germline CDR1 is LGHNA and CDR2 is YSLEER. This CDR3 spans 14 amino acids. CDR3 sequence: CASSQEYSTYEQYF. For the CDR3, the DNA is TGCGCCAGCAGCCAAGAGTACAGTACCTACGAGCAGTACTTC.

This clonotype showed up just a few times. The chain is built from TRBV20-1 and TRBJ2-3; D may correspond to TRBD1 or TRBD2 (5 bases each). Germline loops: CDR1 DFQATT, CDR2 SNEGSKA (reference sequence). The CDR3 length is 13 residues. With 6 bases removed from V and 1 base from J, the gap between germline ends came to 11 bases. CDR3 protein: CSAQGDRTDTQYF. CDR3 nucleotide sequence: TGCAGTGCCCAGGGAGATCGCACAGATACGCAGTATTTT.

This clonotype was found a few times. J is TRBJ2-1 and V is TRBV20-1, with 11 bases that match TRBD2. Germline CDR1 reads DFQATT; CDR2 reads SNEGSKA (reference sequence). The CDR3 has 20 amino acids. J was trimmed by 0 bases and V by 0 bases; bases with no gene match: 13. The CDR3 is CSARDYFATSGDSSYNEQFF. CDR3 in DNA: TGCAGTGCTAGAGATTACTTCGCGACTAGCGGGGACAGCTCCTACAATGAGCAGTTCTTC.

This clonotype was detected ten times or more. The chain recombines TRBV7-9 with TRBJ1-4; 9 bases match TRBD1. J lost 3 bases, V lost 3 bases, and 5 bases had no gene match. Germline lookup yields CDR1 SEHNR and CDR2 FQNEAQ (reference sequence). The CDR3 consists of 16 residues. As DNA, the CDR3 is TGTGCCAGCAGCTTTCAAGGGACAGGGTCTAATGAAAAACTGTTTTTT. Residues: CASSFQGTGSNEKLFF.

A few counts support this clonotype. The gene calls are TRBV7-9 and TRBJ1-2; D call uncertain. The CDR3 is 14 residues long. Deletions cut 1 base from V and 8 bases from J, with 14 bases between. CDR1 and CDR2 from the germline V gene are SEHNR and FQNEAQ (reference sequence). This CDR3 reads CASSLGQAFDGYTF. CDR3 nucleotide sequence: TGTGCCAGCAGCTTAGGTCAGGCGTTTGACGGCTACACCTTC.

The CDR3 DNA is TGTGCCAGCAGCGTAGCTGCGGGAAAAAGGGCCGGATCCACAGATACGCAGTATTTT. Its translation: CASSVAAGKRAGSTDTQYF. The chain is built from TRBV9 and TRBJ2-3, with a possible D match to TRBD2 (6 bases). Per the germline V gene, CDR1 is SGDLS and CDR2 is YYNGEE. The length of the CDR3 is 19 residues. Trimming removed 0 bases from V and 2 bases from J, with 22 bases in between. The whole variable domain, filled in from reference TRBV9 and TRBJ2-3, reads DSGVTQTPKHLITATGQRVTLRCSPRSGDLSVYWYQQSLDQGLQFLIQYYNGEERAKGNILERFSAQQFPDLHSELNLSSLELGDSALYFCASSVAAGKRAGSTDTQYFGPGTRLTVL.

This clonotype was detected only a few times. The chain recombines TRBV7-9 with TRBJ2-7; D gene unclear. Germline assignment: CDR1 SEHNR and CDR2 FQNEAQ (reference sequence). The CDR3 length is 12 residues. V lost 5 bases to trimming and J lost 3 bases, with 8 bases between them. The CDR3, as DNA: TGTGCCAGCAGCACGACACACTACGAGCAGTACTTC. Encoded protein: CASSTTHYEQYF.